This entry describes one T cell receptor beta chain. The clone's antigen remains unknown. Germline is not matched at one junction end, which may reflect a read error. These data are taken from a study of blood T cell repertoires in COVID-19 (dated by TCRdb to the early 2020s). With regard to the full study: The collaborator samples originated in the United States, Italy and Spain and spanned the acute and convalescent phases of COVID-19. The prospective study material was composed of cDNA or gDNA derived from T cells, B-cell-depleted T cells, or PBMCs. The dataset comprised deeply sampled blood TCRbeta repertoires from subjects exposed to, actively infected with, or recovered from COVID-19. The sample metadata nearly always contained a de-identified subject ID, COVID-19 status, age in years and sex. The samples were drawn from the first 160 participants of the ongoing ImmuneRACE study and from over a thousand subjects provided by 6 global collaborators. HLA class I and class II types, where available, came from metadata supplied by the sample provider rather than from assay-based typing. The repertoires were released in a freely available public database meant as a resource for research on the immune response to SARS-CoV-2. What the research found in general, with its limitations: The quantity of clinical and demographic metadata differed by source and by participant and was supplied without curation.

The CDR3 spans 14 residues, from the cysteine through the phenylalanine. The retained sequence is limited to the CDR3, 42 bases, with the frame set at the first base. The CDR1 and CDR2 encoded by the germline V gene are SNHLY and FYNNEI. TCRbeta CDR3 regions were amplified from genomic DNA using the immunoSEQ Assay, a bias-controlled multiplex PCR. The original methods were these. The number of nucleated cells in each sample was estimated by amplification of reference gene primers within the assay. Sequence reads were collapsed and filtered to measure the absolute abundance of every unique TCRbeta CDR3 rearrangement. For each sample, productive Simpson clonality was calculated as the square root of Simpson's diversity index across productive rearrangements. This is the immuneACCESS table as TCRdb keeps it, with only in-frame sequences that have V and J called. A part of the clones is gone; compared with another copy, unresolved V genes explain less than half, and the rest is unexplained. From that table come the V and J calls and clone size; the DNA was used to work out D and trimming. This sample comprises around 100,000 clones, roughly 84% of them detected only once. Approximately 2% of the sample lies in the top ten.

Each collaborating institution followed its own protocols to collect whole blood in K2EDTA tubes. For TCRbeta analysis, collaborators shipped samples as frozen whole blood, isolated PBMCs, or DNA extracted from either of those sample types. The rearrangement combines TRBV2 with TRBJ2-7, with a weak D call of TRBD1 (5 bases match). Sequencing used peripheral blood. The TCR sequence derives from a man aged 70-80 years with active or convalescent COVID-19. The CDR3 protein: CASNEDSSSYEQYF. The DNA is as follows: TGTGCCAGCAATGAAGACAGCAGCTCCTACGAGCAGTACTTC.